A selection of T cell receptor beta chains follows, all from one sample in a study of identical twins. A single record per CDR3 protein comes from TCRdb applying MiXCR to the 5' RACE reads. The sample records about 700,000 distinct CDR3 sequences, 8.6% being singletons. The same data also contributed to another study, on yellow fever vaccine responses in identical twins.

The sequenced sample consisted of PBMCs. All receptors come from a woman in her late teens or twenties in good health. Each CDR3 is given with its conserved first and last residue. A D gene is named only where the DNA matches it firmly. Clone sizes are given selectively: once, few, many, or a class where the clone is expanded.

abundance	d_gene	v_gene	j_gene	CDR3nt	CDR3aa
many	.	TRBV3-1	TRBJ2-2	TGTGCCAGCAGCTACGGGACCCTAAATATTAGGACCGGGGAGCTGTTTTTT	CASSYGTLNIRTGELFF
few	TRBD2	TRBV12-3/TRBV12-4	TRBJ2-5	TGTGCCAGCAGAGTAGCGGGAGGGGAGACCCAGTACTTC	CASRVAGGETQYF
few	TRBD1	TRBV4-3	TRBJ1-4	TGCGCCAGCAGCCGAGCTACAACAGGGGGCGGATCAAAACTGTTTTTT	CASSRATTGGGSKLFF
few	.	TRBV21-1	TRBJ1-2	TGTGCCAGCAGCAATTGTGGAGGGCGCATGGGCTACACCTTC	CASSNCGGRMGYTF
many	.	TRBV14	TRBJ2-2	TGTGCCAGCAGCCAGAGTAGCACCGGGGAGCTGTTTTTT	CASSQSSTGELFF
.	.	TRBV19	TRBJ2-1	TGTGCCAGTATGACACCACGGAATGAGCAGTTCTTC	CASMTPRNEQFF
few	.	TRBV18	TRBJ2-7	TGTGCCAGCTCCTACGTACTTTCCTACGAGCAGTACTTC	CASSYVLSYEQYF
.	.	TRBV20-1	TRBJ2-2	TGCAGTGCGCAGACAGCCCTGGGGACCGGGGAGCTGTTTTTT	CSAQTALGTGELFF
few	TRBD2	TRBV28	TRBJ2-5	TGTGCCAGCAGTTCGGCTGGGGCGGGGGTAGAGACCCAGTACTTC	CASSSAGAGVETQYF
.	TRBD2	TRBV15	TRBJ2-1	TGTGCCACCAGCAGAGCAGCGGGGGGCTACAATGAGCAGTTCTTC	CATSRAAGGYNEQFF
many	.	TRBV5-1	TRBJ2-3	TGCGCCAGCAGCCCGGGGGTGGACAAACTCAACCAGCGCACAGATACGCAGTATTTT	CASSPGVDKLNQRTDTQYF
few	.	TRBV4-1	TRBJ2-7	TGCGCCAGCAGCAGAGTGAATGATGGCGAGCAGTACTTC	CASSRVNDGEQYF
many	.	TRBV5-1	TRBJ2-7	TGCGCCAGCAGCTTGGCCGAGGACTACGAGCAGTACTTC	CASSLAEDYEQYF
few	.	TRBV20-1	TRBJ2-5	TGCAGTGCTAGAGATCACAGGGTCCTGGAGACCCAGTACTTC	CSARDHRVLETQYF
.	.	TRBV7-2	TRBJ2-7	TGTGCCAGCAGCAACAGGGTAGGTCGCGACGAGCAGTACTTC	CASSNRVGRDEQYF
few	TRBD2	TRBV28	TRBJ2-1	TGTGCCAGCAGTCAACCCCAAGCGGGAGCACCCTACAATGAGCAGTTCTTC	CASSQPQAGAPYNEQFF
few	.	TRBV7-9	TRBJ2-5	TGTGCCAGCAGCTGGACAGAGCAAGAGACCCAGTACTTC	CASSWTEQETQYF
many	.	TRBV20-1	TRBJ2-7	TGCAGTGCTAGACCTTCAGGGACCTCCTACGAGCAGTACTTC	CSARPSGTSYEQYF
many	.	TRBV20-1	TRBJ2-3	TGCAGTGCTAGGACGCAAATCCCCCGAGGTCCAGATACGCAGTATTTT	CSARTQIPRGPDTQYF
many	.	TRBV5-6	TRBJ2-3	TGTGCCAGCAGCGTGATCCGCTTGGATACGCAGTATTTT	CASSVIRLDTQYF
many	TRBD2	TRBV4-3	TRBJ2-1	TGCGCCAGCAGCCAAGATATAGCGGGAGCACACAATGAGCAGTTCTTC	CASSQDIAGAHNEQFF
few	TRBD2	TRBV5-6	TRBJ2-1	TGTGCCAGCAGAGCCGGCTCTAGCGGGAGTTACAATGAGCAGTTCTTC	CASRAGSSGSYNEQFF
.	.	TRBV7-9	TRBJ2-3	TGTGCCAGCAGCTTAAAAGGCAGGGACACAGATACGCAGTATTTT	CASSLKGRDTDTQYF
.	.	TRBV12-3/TRBV12-4	TRBJ2-7	TGTGCCAGCACTGTAGGCGGCGGGAAGAACGAGCAGTACTTC	CASTVGGGKNEQYF
few	TRBD1	TRBV2	TRBJ2-1	TGTGCCAGCAGTGATGGGACAGGGAACAATGAGCAGTTCTTC	CASSDGTGNNEQFF
.	.	TRBV25-1	TRBJ2-7	TGTGCCAGCAGCCCGACAGTCTACGAGCAGTACTTC	CASSPTVYEQYF
once	.	TRBV5-5	TRBJ1-6	TGTGCCAGCAGCCTATACCTTCTCCAGGGCGAACCCCTCCACTTT	CASSLYLLQGEPLHF
few	.	TRBV20-1	TRBJ2-7	TGCAGTGCTAGAGCTGGAGGGGGAGTGACCTACGAGCAGTACTTC	CSARAGGGVTYEQYF
few	.	TRBV4-3	TRBJ2-2	TGCGCCAGCAGCCGGATCGATCAGGGCCCCGGGGAGCTGTTTTTT	CASSRIDQGPGELFF
few	.	TRBV7-9	TRBJ2-5	TGTGCCAGCAGCCCCGCCGGGCCCGTGGGAGAGACCCAGTACTTC	CASSPAGPVGETQYF